These T cell receptor beta chains were read from a single sample in a study of T cells in Graves' hyperthyroidism and ophthalmopathy. TCRdb called the multiplex PCR reads again in MiXCR, with one record for every CDR3 protein. The sample lists fewer than 300,000 distinct CDR3 sequences, 20% to 30% occurring once. Sequencing used blood. These receptor sequences come from a man in his forties with Graves' hyperthyroidism that later progressed to Graves' ophthalmopathy. Each CDR3 is given with its conserved first and last residue. The order of the fields is CDR3 protein, CDR3 DNA, J gene, D gene, clone size, V gene. A D gene is named only where the DNA matches it firmly. Some rows have no size entry. The others give once, few or many, or a class for an expanded clone.

CASNPGESSYEQYF,TGCGCCAGCAACCCGGGGGAGAGCTCCTACGAGCAGTACTTC,TRBJ2-7,NA,many,TRBV5-1
CASSTTGTGGNQPQHF,TGTGCCAGTAGTACTACCGGGACAGGGGGCAATCAGCCCCAGCATTTT,TRBJ1-5,TRBD1,many,TRBV19
CASSRPRDREYEQYF,TGCGCCAGCAGCCGCCCCCGGGACAGGGAGTACGAGCAGTACTTC,TRBJ2-7,TRBD1,many,TRBV4-1
CSGTRGGQPQHF,TGCAGTGGGACCCGTGGTGGTCAGCCCCAGCATTTT,TRBJ1-5,NA,many,TRBV20-1
CSARVAGNYGYTF,TGCAGTGCTAGAGTGGCAGGGAACTATGGCTACACCTTC,TRBJ1-2,NA,many,TRBV20-1
CASSFGTSGEGTQYF,TGTGCCAGCAGCTTCGGAACTAGCGGTGAAGGGACCCAGTACTTC,TRBJ2-5,TRBD2,NA,TRBV7-2
CSAHARGRGAKNIQYF,TGCAGTGCCCACGCCCGGGGGCGGGGAGCCAAAAACATTCAGTACTTC,TRBJ2-4,NA,few,TRBV20-1
CASSQVRLAIETQYF,TGTGCCAGCAGCCAAGTGAGACTAGCGATCGAGACCCAGTACTTC,TRBJ2-5,TRBD2,many,TRBV14
CASTLADLNSPLHF,TGTGCCAGCACTCTAGCGGATTTAAATTCACCCCTCCACTTT,TRBJ1-6,NA,NA,TRBV6-1
CSARALESSANSYEQYF,TGCAGTGCTAGAGCTTTGGAGTCTAGCGCCAACTCCTACGAGCAGTACTTC,TRBJ2-7,NA,many,TRBV20-1
CASSQNYEQYF,TGTGCCAGCAGCCAAAACTACGAGCAGTACTTC,TRBJ2-7,NA,many,TRBV6-2/TRBV6-3
CASSFLQQGEAFF,TGCGCCAGCAGCTTTTTACAACAGGGTGAAGCTTTCTTT,TRBJ1-1,NA,many,TRBV5-1
CARSTSVSNQPQHF,TGTGCCCGCTCCACATCCGTTAGCAATCAGCCCCAGCATTTT,TRBJ1-5,NA,NA,TRBV12-3/TRBV12-4
CASSHPGTAYEQYF,TGTGCCAGCAGCCACCCAGGGACAGCTTACGAGCAGTACTTC,TRBJ2-7,TRBD1,NA,TRBV7-6
CSARDSGFSDEQYF,TGCAGTGCTAGAGATTCAGGGTTCAGCGACGAGCAGTACTTC,TRBJ2-7,NA,many,TRBV20-1